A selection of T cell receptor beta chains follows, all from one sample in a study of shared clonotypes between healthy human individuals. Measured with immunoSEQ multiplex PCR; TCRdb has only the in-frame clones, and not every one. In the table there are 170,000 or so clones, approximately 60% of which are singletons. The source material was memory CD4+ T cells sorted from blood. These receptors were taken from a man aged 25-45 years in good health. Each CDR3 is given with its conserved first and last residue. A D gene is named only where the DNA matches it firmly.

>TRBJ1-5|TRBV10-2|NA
CASSASTVNQPQHF
TGCGCCAGCAGTGCGTCGACAGTCAATCAGCCCCAGCATTTT
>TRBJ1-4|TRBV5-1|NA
CASSPDGNEKLFF
TGCGCCAGCAGCCCGGATGGAAATGAAAAACTGTTTTTT
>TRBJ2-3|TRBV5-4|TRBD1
CASSSLKQGSTDTQYF
TGTGCCAGCAGCTCGCTAAAACAGGGGAGCACAGATACGCAGTATTTT
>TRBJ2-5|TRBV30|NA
CAWSVLLGGVQETQYF
TGTGCCTGGAGTGTACTACTAGGAGGAGTTCAAGAGACCCAGTACTTC
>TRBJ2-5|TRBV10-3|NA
CAIASYLGETQYF
TGTGCCATTGCTTCATACCTGGGGGAGACCCAGTACTTC
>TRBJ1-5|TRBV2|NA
CASRGVGAGNQPQHF
TGTGCCAGCAGGGGCGTGGGGGCAGGCAATCAGCCCCAGCATTTT
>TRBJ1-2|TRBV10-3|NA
CAISWRHGQGYTF
TGTGCCATCAGTTGGCGACATGGTCAGGGCTACACCTTC
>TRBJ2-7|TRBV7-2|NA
CASSLDRRSSYEQYF
TGTGCCAGCAGCCTGGATCGGCGTAGCTCCTACGAGCAGTACTTC
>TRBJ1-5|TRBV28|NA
CASSWGTGSGQPQHF
TGTGCCAGCAGCTGGGGCACAGGGTCAGGTCAGCCCCAGCATTTT
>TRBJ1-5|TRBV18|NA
CASSPQGTPSSQPQHF
TGTGCCAGCTCACCACAGGGAACCCCGTCTTCTCAGCCCCAGCATTTT
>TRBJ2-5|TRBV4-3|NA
CASSQEARVETQYF
TGCGCCAGCAGCCAAGAGGCCAGGGTTGAGACCCAGTACTTC